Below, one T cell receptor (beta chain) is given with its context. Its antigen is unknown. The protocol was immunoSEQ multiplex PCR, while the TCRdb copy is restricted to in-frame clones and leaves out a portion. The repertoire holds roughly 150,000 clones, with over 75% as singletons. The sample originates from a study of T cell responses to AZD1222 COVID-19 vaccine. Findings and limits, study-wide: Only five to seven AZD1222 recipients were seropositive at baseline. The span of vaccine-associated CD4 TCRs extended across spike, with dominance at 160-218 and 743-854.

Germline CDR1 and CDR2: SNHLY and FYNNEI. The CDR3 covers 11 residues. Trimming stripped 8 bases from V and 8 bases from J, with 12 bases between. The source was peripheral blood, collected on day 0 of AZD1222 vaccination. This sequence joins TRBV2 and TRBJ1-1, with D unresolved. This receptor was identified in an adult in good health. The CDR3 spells CASLKQPEAFF. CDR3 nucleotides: TGTGCCAGCCTAAAACAGCCAGAAGCTTTCTTT.